This TCR beta chain was found in a study of identical twins. TCRdb reanalysed the 5' RACE reads using MiXCR and keeps one entry per CDR3 protein. This sample has 140,000 to 150,000 distinct CDR3 sequences, with roughly 3.2% found just once. Per germline, CDR1 MNHEY and CDR2 SVGAGI. The CDR3 runs 14 residues. The V gene lost 2 bases and the J gene lost 8 bases, with 13 bases spanning the gap. This clonotype was seen ten or more times. The sequence derives from a man aged 18 to 30 in good health. The chain recombines TRBV6-5 with TRBJ2-1; D perhaps matches TRBD2 (6 bases). Sequencing was carried out using memory T cells sorted from blood. CDR3 sequence (DNA): TGTGCCAGCAGTTACCTTGTGGGAGGCTATGAGCAGTTCTTC. It encodes CASSYLVGGYEQFF.